This is a list of T cell receptor beta chains from one sample in a study of blood T cell repertoires in COVID-19. TCRdb's copy holds only in-frame clones and misses some; the assay was immunoSEQ multiplex PCR. The sample holds approximately 120,000 clones, about 90% seen once. What was sequenced was peripheral blood. The receptors originated from a human donor in a cohort sampled during active COVID-19. CDR3s include the opening cysteine and the closing phenylalanine or tryptophan. D genes are given only for firm matches. Clone size is given for some rows only: seen once, a few or many times, or a class if the clone is expanded.

clone size | J gene | D gene | V gene | CDR3 protein | CDR3 DNA
NA | TRBJ1-3 | TRBD1 | TRBV11-3 | CASSRTGVSGNTIYF | TGTGCCAGCAGCCGGACAGGGGTCTCTGGAAACACCATATATTTT
NA | TRBJ2-4 | TRBD1 | TRBV12-3/TRBV12-4 | CASSLGLRGRQYF | TGTGCCAGCAGTTTAGGGCTTAGGGGGCGTCAGTACTTC
NA | TRBJ1-5 | NA | TRBV7-8 | CASSSRHSNQPQHF | TGTGCCAGCAGCTCAAGACATAGCAATCAGCCCCAGCATTTT
NA | TRBJ2-7 | TRBD1 | TRBV7-9 | CASSLPTGGEQYF | TGTGCCAGCAGCTTACCCACAGGGGGCGAGCAGTACTTC
NA | TRBJ2-2 | NA | TRBV19 | CASSTTPTGAGELFF | TGTGCCAGTAGTACCACCCCAACAGGAGCCGGGGAGCTGTTTTTT
NA | TRBJ2-4 | TRBD1 | TRBV3-1/TRBV3-2 | CASSQSGQGKNIQYF | TGTGCCAGCAGTCAATCGGGACAGGGAAAAAACATTCAGTACTTC
NA | TRBJ2-7 | NA | TRBV20-1 | CSASRPTGISYEQYF | TGCAGTGCTAGTCGTCCTACGGGAATATCCTACGAGCAGTACTTC
NA | TRBJ2-7 | NA | TRBV5-1 | CASSLVDGGPYEQYF | TGCGCCAGCAGCTTGGTGGACGGGGGACCCTACGAGCAGTACTTC
NA | TRBJ2-1 | TRBD2 | TRBV7-2 | CASSARGGRGRFF | TGTGCCAGCAGCGCGCGGGGAGGGAGAGGTCGGTTCTTC
NA | TRBJ2-3 | NA | TRBV7-2 | CASSWQPGQNTDTQYF | TGTGCCAGCAGCTGGCAACCGGGACAAAACACAGATACGCAGTATTTT
NA | TRBJ1-2 | TRBD1 | TRBV27 | CASRTGTGSVGGYTF | TGTGCCAGCAGAACCGGGACAGGGAGTGTGGGGGGCTACACCTTC
NA | TRBJ2-3 | TRBD1 | TRBV19 | CASSIPTGGAGTDTQYF | TGTGCCAGTAGTATCCCCACAGGGGGCGCGGGCACAGATACGCAGTATTTT
few | TRBJ2-7 | NA | TRBV27 | CASRLQGPNYEQYF | TGTGCCAGCAGGCTACAGGGACCGAACTACGAGCAGTACTTC
NA | TRBJ1-2 | NA | TRBV13 | CASSQGSVGYTF | TGTGCCAGCAGCCAAGGGAGTGTGGGCTACACCTTC
few | TRBJ2-3 | NA | TRBV5-4 | CASSLGRRDASPDTQYF | TGTGCCAGCAGCTTAGGTCGGAGAGACGCAAGCCCAGATACGCAGTATTTT
NA | TRBJ2-2 | TRBD2 | TRBV28 | CASSSPPSSKGLAGVNTGELFF | TGTGCCAGCAGTTCCCCACCTTCTTCTAAGGGGCTAGCGGGAGTTAACACCGGGGAGCTGTTTTTT
NA | TRBJ1-1 | NA | TRBV19 | CASSINGDTEAFF | TGTGCCAGTAGTATAAACGGGGACACTGAAGCTTTCTTT
NA | TRBJ1-4 | TRBD1 | TRBV6-5 | CASSLYRGTNEKLFF | TGTGCCAGCAGCCTGTACAGGGGTACTAATGAAAAACTGTTTTTT
NA | TRBJ1-5 | TRBD1 | TRBV28 | CASSIARQGRQPQHF | TGTGCCAGCAGTATCGCGAGACAGGGGCGGCAGCCCCAGCATTTT
NA | TRBJ1-5 | TRBD1 | TRBV4-1 | CASSPRQGDQPQHF | TGCGCCAGCAGCCCTCGACAGGGCGATCAGCCCCAGCATTTT
NA | TRBJ1-1 | NA | TRBV6-5 | CAAGGVNTEAFF | TGTGCCGCCGGGGGAGTGAACACTGAAGCTTTCTTT
NA | TRBJ1-1 | NA | TRBV7-3 | CASSLGRRAEAFF | TGTGCCAGCAGCTTAGGGCGGCGGGCCGAAGCTTTCTTT
NA | TRBJ2-2 | TRBD2 | TRBV28 | CASSLFAGDTGELFF | TGTGCCAGCAGTTTATTTGCGGGGGACACCGGGGAGCTGTTTTTT
NA | TRBJ1-3 | NA | TRBV5-5 | CASSSTGNTIYF | TGTGCCAGCAGCTCAACTGGAAACACCATATATTTT
NA | TRBJ2-3 | TRBD2 | TRBV7-3 | CASSWGGLAGGPDTQYF | TGTGCCAGCAGCTGGGGAGGGCTAGCGGGAGGCCCAGATACGCAGTATTTT
NA | TRBJ1-2 | TRBD1 | TRBV5-1 | CASSPGQNYGYTF | TGCGCCAGCAGCCCGGGACAGAACTATGGCTACACCTTC
once | TRBJ1-2 | NA | TRBV6-5 | CASSYSGSGNYGYTF | TGTGCCAGCAGTTACTCGGGGTCGGGGAACTATGGCTACACCTTC
NA | TRBJ1-1 | NA | TRBV11-1 | CASSPEGAGNTEAFF | TGTGCCAGCAGCCCTGAAGGGGCTGGGAACACTGAAGCTTTCTTT
once | TRBJ1-1 | NA | TRBV2 | CASRPLGLNTEAFF | TGTGCCAGCAGGCCCTTGGGCCTGAACACTGAAGCTTTCTTT
few | TRBJ1-2 | TRBD1 | TRBV28 | CASRRTGGHYGYTF | TGTGCCAGCAGGCGGACAGGGGGGCACTATGGCTACACCTTC
NA | TRBJ1-2 | NA | TRBV7-2 | CASSYRLPRWGYTF | TGTGCCAGCAGCTACCGTTTGCCCCGGTGGGGCTACACCTTC
NA | TRBJ2-5 | TRBD1 | TRBV19 | CASSPDAGTGDVQETQYF | TGTGCCAGTAGTCCAGACGCCGGGACAGGGGATGTCCAAGAGACCCAGTACTTC
NA | TRBJ1-5 | TRBD1 | TRBV12-5 | CASGSGQPNQPQHF | TGTGCTAGTGGTTCGGGACAGCCAAATCAGCCCCAGCATTTT
NA | TRBJ2-7 | TRBD2 | TRBV27 | CASSYGTSGSTEQYF | TGTGCCAGCAGTTATGGGACTAGCGGGAGTACCGAGCAGTACTTC
NA | TRBJ2-7 | TRBD2 | TRBV7-8 | CASSLSLAGVGEQYF | TGTGCCAGCAGCTTAAGCCTAGCGGGAGTGGGTGAGCAGTACTTC
once | TRBJ2-1 | TRBD2 | TRBV2 | CASRSRTSGTYNEQFF | TGTGCCAGCAGGTCAAGGACTAGCGGGACCTACAATGAGCAGTTCTTC
NA | TRBJ1-2 | TRBD1 | TRBV7-6 | CASSRTGGENGYTF | TGTGCCAGCAGCAGAACAGGGGGCGAGAATGGCTACACCTTC
NA | TRBJ1-4 | NA | TRBV19 | CASSIRGPDEKLFF | TGTGCCAGTAGTATCAGGGGACCGGATGAAAAACTGTTTTTT
NA | TRBJ2-7 | NA | TRBV28 | CASTQEGGTYEQYF | TGTGCCAGCACCCAAGAAGGGGGAACCTACGAGCAGTACTTC
NA | TRBJ2-2 | TRBD1 | TRBV24-1 | CATSELTGAGELFF | TGTGCCACCAGTGAATTAACAGGGGCCGGGGAGCTGTTTTTT
NA | TRBJ1-5 | TRBD1 | TRBV18 | CASSPGRGISNQPQHF | TGTGCCAGCTCACCGGGCAGGGGGATTAGCAATCAGCCCCAGCATTTT
NA | TRBJ2-7 | TRBD2 | TRBV7-2 | CASSKNQPGLAGRYEQYF | TGTGCCAGCAGCAAGAATCAGCCGGGACTAGCGGGGAGGTACGAGCAGTACTTC
NA | TRBJ2-2 | NA | TRBV2 | CASSEDFGANTGELFF | TGTGCCAGCAGTGAAGATTTTGGGGCCAACACCGGGGAGCTGTTTTTT